Given below is one T cell receptor beta chain in context. Its antigen is as yet unknown. Read data end 3 residues before the CDR3 end; the end is taken from the germline J gene. This record comes from a study of T cells in women clearing cervical HPV infection. For the study at large: Cases' blood sampling followed lesion detection by median about 150 days (90 to 200). Whole-study results and caveats: TRBV6-7 relative abundance averaged roughly 0.099% in cases and approximately 0.15% in controls.

TCRdb's copy holds only in-frame clones and misses some; the assay was immunoSEQ multiplex PCR. This listing includes fewer than 40,000 clones. Germline V gene lookup returns CDR1 MDHEN and CDR2 SYDVKM. The CDR3 consists of 15 residues. With 2 bases clipped from V and 6 bases from J, the junction kept 8 bases outside the gene matches. All participants had a single incident cervical HPV16 infection, and prevalent HPV16 infections were excluded. The chain uses TRBV28 and TRBJ1-2; 8 nucleotides agree with TRBD1. What was sequenced was blood buffy coat. This sequence originates from a woman aged 18 to 75 with a cervical HPV16 infection that either progressed to CIN3+ or cleared (not recorded which). CDR3 in amino acids: CASSLGVDRGDGYTF. CDR3 bases read: TGTGCCAGCAGTTTAGGAGTCGACAGGGGTGATGGC.